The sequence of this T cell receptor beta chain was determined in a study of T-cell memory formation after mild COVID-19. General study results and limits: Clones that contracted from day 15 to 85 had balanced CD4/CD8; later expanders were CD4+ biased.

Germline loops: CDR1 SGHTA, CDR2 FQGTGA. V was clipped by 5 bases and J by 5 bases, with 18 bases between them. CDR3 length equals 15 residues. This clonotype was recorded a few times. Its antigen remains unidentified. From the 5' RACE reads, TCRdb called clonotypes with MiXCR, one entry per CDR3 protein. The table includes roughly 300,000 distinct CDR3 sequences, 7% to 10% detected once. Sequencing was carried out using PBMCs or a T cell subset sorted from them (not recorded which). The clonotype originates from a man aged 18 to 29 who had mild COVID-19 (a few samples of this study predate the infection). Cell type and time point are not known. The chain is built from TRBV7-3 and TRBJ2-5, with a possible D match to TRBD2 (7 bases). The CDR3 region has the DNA TGTGCCAGCAGCCTCATGGGGGGGGCAGAGGAGACCCAGTACTTC. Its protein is CASSLMGGAEETQYF.